The clone carrying this TCR beta chain has only a few counts. The entry originates in a study of blood T cell repertoires in COVID-19. Study context: COVID-19 samples from acute and convalescent phases originated in the United States, Italy and Spain. PBMCs, B-cell-depleted T cells, or T cells provided the cDNA or gDNA that made up the material.

Original methodology: Quantification of nucleated cells was approximated via reference gene primer amplification. The protocol was immunoSEQ multiplex PCR, while the TCRdb copy is restricted to in-frame clones and leaves out a portion. V and J calls and clone size are given by that table; D and trimming were obtained from the DNA. This sample has roughly 200,000 clones; 78% occur once, and the top ten carry under 3.5%. There are 18 residues in the CDR3. Losses at the gene ends were 0 bases for V and 2 bases for J; bases not matched to a gene: 6. Germline V gene lookup returns CDR1 LGHNA and CDR2 YSLEER.

Sequencing was done on a sample of peripheral blood. The source of this sequence is a woman older than 75 with active or convalescent COVID-19. The gene calls are TRBV4-3 and TRBJ1-6; 8 nucleotides agree with TRBD1. CDR3 nucleotides: TGCGCCAGCAGCCAAGATTCACAGGGGGATACCTATAATTCACCCCTCCACTTT. It is translated as CASSQDSQGDTYNSPLHF.